These 24 T cell receptor beta chains were all obtained from the same sample, sequenced in a study of vaccination and CD4 T cells after COVID-19. These receptors lack a known antigen. Treatment denoted: approximately 9-day PBMC culture with coronavirus spike peptide pools or control peptides (ViraFEST assay). Cultured CD4+ T cell DNA underwent sequencing with the Oncomine TCR Beta short-read assay. TCRdb redid the calling of the PCR reads with MiXCR, one entry per CDR3 protein. The sample contains approximately 17,000 distinct CDR3 sequences, more than 55% of which appear only once. Sample: CD4+ T cells from blood, cultured in vitro. These receptors were collected from a human donor who had recovered from COVID-19.

A word on this clonotype: The junction differs from germline at one of its ends, possibly a read error. The rearrangement uses TRBV7-7 and TRBJ2-3; TRBD2 aligns across 11 bases. The CDR3 spans 14 residues. Germline lookup yields CDR1 SSHAT and CDR2 FNYEAQ (reference sequence). The CDR3 here is CASSLAGGGDTQYF. CDR3 bases: TGTGCTAGCAGCTTAGCGGGAGGGGGAGATACGCAGTATTTT.

V is TRBV6-1 and J is TRBJ2-2, with a possible D match to TRBD2 (6 bases). V shed 5 bases and J shed 5 bases, with 9 bases lying between them. The CDR3 runs to 13 residues. Looked up from germline, CDR1 is MNHNS and CDR2 is SASEGT. For the CDR3, the DNA is TGTGCCAGCAGTACTCTAGCGACCGGGGAGCTGTTTTTT. This translates into CASSTLATGELFF.

The rearrangement joins TRBV7-2 to TRBJ1-3; D remains ambiguous. Trimming shortened V by 1 base and J by 0 bases, and 7 bases separated the two germline ends. The CDR3 is 15 residues long. Germline CDR1 SGHTA, CDR2 FQGNSA. The chain's CDR3 is CASSLGPDSGNTIYF. CDR3 DNA: TGTGCCAGCAGCTTAGGGCCGGACTCTGGAAACACCATATATTTT.

The chain joins TRBV29-1 to TRBJ2-1; D is perhaps TRBD2 (5 bases). The germline CDR1 and CDR2 sequences are SQVTM and ANQGSEA. This CDR3 is built from 17 residues. Trimming left V 5 bases short and J 0 bases short, with 20 bases between. CDR3 amino acids: CSVPTWTDFSSYNEQFF. The CDR3 DNA sequence: TGCAGCGTTCCCACTTGGACGGACTTTAGCTCCTACAATGAGCAGTTCTTC.

This clonotype was counted only a few times. V is TRBV19 and J is TRBJ2-2, with a possible D match to TRBD2 (6 bases). Germline V gene sequence: CDR1 LNHDA, CDR2 SQIVND (reference sequence). Trimming removed 4 bases at V and 4 bases at J, with 10 bases between. The CDR3 spans 14 residues. CDR3 coding DNA: TGTGCCAGTAGTAGCCTAGCGCGCACCGGGGAGCTGTTTTTT. This codes for CASSSLARTGELFF.

This clonotype appeared a few times. The chain uses TRBV2 and TRBJ2-7; the D call may be TRBD1 or TRBD2 (5 bases each). This CDR3 contains 12 residues. Trimming left V 11 bases short and J 7 bases short, with 18 bases between. Germline V lookup: CDR1 SNHLY, CDR2 FYNNEI. CDR3 coding DNA: TGTGCCGGTGGAATGGGGGTTTGGGAGCAGTACTTC. Encoded protein: CAGGMGVWEQYF.

V and J are TRBV30 and TRBJ2-5; TRBD1 might be the D (6 bases). Germline lookup yields CDR1 GTSNPN and CDR2 SVGIG (reference sequence). Trimming stripped 0 bases from V and 6 bases from J, with 14 bases between. This CDR3 is built from 14 residues. CDR3 region: CAWSVGLGGKTQYF. CDR3 DNA: TGTGCCTGGAGTGTTGGTTTAGGGGGAAAGACCCAGTACTTC. The full variable domain, its missing parts supplied by reference TRBV30 and TRBJ2-5, is SQTIHQWPATLVQPVGSPLSLECTVEGTSNPNLYWYRQAAGRGLQLLFYSVGIGQISSEVPQNLSASRPQDRQFILSSKKLLLSDSGFYLCAWSVGLGGKTQYFGPGTRLLVL.

This chain joins TRBV6-1 and TRBJ2-2; 10 bases align to TRBD2. The V segment lost 2 bases and the J segment 7 bases; nucleotides outside the gene matches: 16. The CDR3 is made up of 19 amino acids. From germline, CDR1 is MNHNS and CDR2 SASEGT. CDR3 residues: CASSELPSGLAGGHGELFF. CDR3 nucleotide sequence: TGTGCCAGCAGTGAACTCCCCAGTGGGTTAGCGGGAGGCCACGGGGAGCTGTTTTTT.

As DNA, the CDR3 is TGTGCCATCAGTGCTAGGACTACCTACGAGCAGTACTTC. Amino acids: CAISARTTYEQYF. The chain employs TRBV10-3 and TRBJ2-7; tentatively, D is TRBD2 (6 bases). The CDR3 has 13 residues. V gave up 4 bases and J gave up 2 bases, with 9 bases separating them. Germline V gene lookup returns CDR1 ENHRY and CDR2 SYGVKD.

This clonotype has a handful of counts. The V gene is TRBV11-2, the J gene TRBJ1-2; D gene uncertain. The CDR3 is 14 amino acids. Deletions cut 2 bases from V and 3 bases from J, with 10 bases between. Germline V gene data show CDR1 as SGHAT and CDR2 as FQNNGV. CDR3 in DNA: TGTGCCAGCAGCTTATCGGGCGGAGACTATGGCTACACCTTC. It yields the protein CASSLSGGDYGYTF.

V gene TRBV6-1 combines with J gene TRBJ2-5, with 8 bases lining up with TRBD1. The trim removed 5 bases at V and 1 base at J, leaving 6 bases unmatched. The CDR3 covers 15 residues. Germline loops: CDR1 MNHNS, CDR2 SASEGT. The CDR3 protein is CASSLVGTGQETQYF. The CDR3 DNA follows: TGTGCCAGCAGTCTCGTCGGGACAGGCCAAGAGACCCAGTACTTC.

V and J are TRBV24-1 and TRBJ2-3, with D unclear. The V end was cut by 2 bases, the J end by 5 bases, with 13 bases between. The V gene's germline CDR1 is KGHDR and CDR2 SFDVKD. The CDR3 has 15 residues. For the CDR3, the DNA is TGTGCCACCAGTGATTCGCAATCTACGGGAGATACGCAGTATTTT. It translates to CATSDSQSTGDTQYF.

V is TRBV20-1 and J is TRBJ2-3; 10 nucleotides agree with TRBD2. V gave up 6 bases and J gave up 3 bases; unmatched junction bases: 15. This CDR3 is 17 amino acids long. Looked up from germline, CDR1 is DFQATT and CDR2 is SNEGSKA (reference sequence). CDR3 protein: CSAQDWLAGEGTDTQYF. DNA for the CDR3: TGCAGTGCGCAAGATTGGCTAGCGGGAGAAGGGACAGATACGCAGTATTTT.

The rearrangement joins TRBV19 to TRBJ2-1; a weak D match, TRBD2 (6 bases). V lost 7 bases, J lost 9 bases, and 22 bases lay in between. CDR3 length equals 15 residues. Germline V gene data show CDR1 as LNHDA and CDR2 as SQIVND (reference sequence). Here the CDR3 reads CASTPLASLTSEQFF. The CDR3 bases are TGTGCCAGTACTCCTCTAGCGAGCCTTACTAGTGAGCAGTTCTTC.

The gene calls are TRBV7-2 and TRBJ1-2, with D perhaps matching TRBD1 (5 bases). Between the trimmed V and J ends, which lost 5 bases and 4 bases, there was a span of 11 bases. The CDR3 is 13 residues long. The germline CDR1 and CDR2 sequences are SGHTA and FQGNSA. The CDR3 coding sequence is TGTGCCAGCAGCCCCGACAGAAGCTATGGCTACACCTTC. This encodes CASSPDRSYGYTF.

The V gene is TRBV15, the J gene TRBJ2-3, with 8 bases matching TRBD2. CDR1 and CDR2 from the germline V gene are LNHNV and YYDKDF (reference sequence). The CDR3 sequence is 13 residues long. The V segment lost 4 bases and the J segment 8 bases; nucleotides outside the gene matches: 5. Written as DNA, the CDR3 is TGTGCCACCAGCACCCCACGGGAGGGTACGCAGTATTTT. Translating gives CATSTPREGTQYF.

The V and J genes are TRBV3-1 and TRBJ1-1; 7 nucleotides line up with TRBD1. The germline CDR1 and CDR2 sequences are LGHDT and YNNKEL (reference sequence). The V and J ends lost 5 bases and 4 bases, in that order; junction bases with no gene match: 7. CDR3 size: 14 residues. The CDR3 spells CASSSSDRFTEAFF. The CDR3 region has the DNA TGTGCCAGCAGCTCCTCGGACAGGTTCACTGAAGCTTTCTTT.

The chain joins TRBV6-2 or TRBV6-3 to TRBJ2-5, with TRBD2 matching over 13 bases. V was pared by 6 bases and J by 9 bases, with 16 bases of the junction left unmatched. CDR3 size: 17 residues. Germline V gives CDR1 MNHEY, CDR2 SVGEGT. CDR3 sequence reads: CASRLGLAGPPRGAQYF. CDR3 in DNA: TGTGCCAGCAGGTTGGGACTAGCGGGACCTCCTAGGGGGGCCCAGTACTTC.

This rearrangement joins TRBV6-2 or TRBV6-3 to TRBJ1-2; 8 positions agree with TRBD1. With V trimmed by 2 bases and J by 5 bases, 10 bases remained unmatched. The CDR3 totals 16 residues. The germline gives CDR1 MNHEY, CDR2 SVGEGT. The CDR3 spells CASSYGQGDGAYGYTF. The CDR3 nucleotides read TGTGCCAGCAGTTACGGACAGGGAGATGGGGCATATGGCTACACCTTC.

Only a few counts were recorded for this clonotype. The chain is built from TRBV20-1 and TRBJ1-4, with no clear D. V lost 4 bases and J lost 4, with 10 bases in between. The germline V gene has CDR1 DFQATT and CDR2 SNEGSKA (reference sequence). The CDR3 extends over 13 amino acids. This chain's CDR3 is CSAKQTINEKLFF. In DNA, the CDR3 is TGCAGTGCTAAGCAGACTATTAATGAAAAACTGTTTTTT.

The chain recombines TRBV12-3 or TRBV12-4 with TRBJ1-5; 8 bases agree with TRBD1. The V segment lost 3 bases and the J segment 7 bases; nucleotides outside the gene matches: 5. The CDR3 is 14 residues long. CDR3 in amino acids: CASSFGQGIQPQHF. The CDR3 DNA follows: TGTGCCAGCAGTTTCGGACAGGGTATACAGCCCCAGCATTTT.

J is TRBJ1-2 and V is TRBV20-1; D not resolved. CDR3 length equals 13 residues. Trimming removed 8 bases from V and 6 bases from J, with 19 bases in between. Germline-derived CDR1 and CDR2 are DFQATT and SNEGSKA (reference sequence). CDR3 amino acids: CSLVDPLINGYTF. The CDR3 region has the DNA TGCAGTCTCGTGGACCCTCTCATCAATGGCTACACCTTC.

The chain recombines TRBV6-2 or TRBV6-3 with TRBJ1-1; no reliable D call. Looked up from germline, CDR1 is MNHEY and CDR2 is SVGEGT. The ends were cut back, 6 bases at V and 4 bases at J, with 15 bases in the middle. This CDR3 comprises 14 residues. The CDR3 bases are TGTGCCAGCAGGGGCACCGGGCCCCCCACTGAAGCTTTCTTT. Translation: CASRGTGPPTEAFF.

A few counts support this clonotype. The chain employs TRBV5-1 and TRBJ2-1; 7 positions agree with TRBD2. The CDR3 is 15 amino acids. V trimming: 0 bases; J trimming: 8 bases; junction bases outside the gene matches: 8. Germline CDR1 is SGHRS and CDR2 is YFSETQ. Here the CDR3 reads CASSLEVGGRHEQFF. In DNA, the CDR3 is TGCGCCAGCAGCTTGGAAGTGGGAGGGCGGCATGAGCAGTTCTTC.